This section outlines one T cell receptor beta chain sequence together with its context. Its specificity is not known. After extraction with the RNeasy kit, about 0.45 to 1 ug of the RNA was reverse transcribed using random hexamers. Across 54 Vbeta and 13 Jbeta, TCR beta CDR3 was amplified with immunoSEQ multiplex PCR. One entry per CDR3 protein results from TCRdb running MiXCR on the immunoSEQ multiplex PCR reads. Among 150,000 to 200,000 distinct CDR3 sequences listed, around 95% were seen once. The CDR3 loop spans 15 amino acids. CDR1 and CDR2 (germline): SGHDT, YYEEEE. V lost 4 bases to trimming and J lost 2 bases, with 12 bases between them. This sample was included in a study of CD8 T cells in Susac syndrome. Study-wide results and limits: Regarding the TCR sequencing and HLA analysis, the study admitted that a relatively small number of individuals were involved.

TCR beta was sequenced from blood CD8+ and CD4+ T cells. The V gene is TRBV5-6, the J gene TRBJ1-4, with D tentatively TRBD1 (6 bases). This TCR was recovered from a human donor with multiple sclerosis. Sequenced: CD8+ T cells from PBMCs. The CDR3 nucleotides are TGTGCCAGCAGCCTACAGGGTTACACTAATGAAAAACTGTTTTTT. Translated, it gives CASSLQGYTNEKLFF.